The 24 T cell receptor beta chains given below trace back to one sample, sequenced in a study of lymphopenia after photon versus proton radiotherapy. Sequencing used immunoSEQ multiplex PCR; TCRdb keeps in-frame clones, though not all of them. The sample lists 35,000 to 45,000 clones; about 85% were seen once. The sample here was peripheral blood, taken from a patient treated with photon-based radiotherapy. These receptors came from a man aged 45 to 65 with gastric cancer.

The rearrangement joins TRBV29-1 to TRBJ1-2; no definite D call. This CDR3 has 14 residues. Per the germline V gene, CDR1 is SQVTM and CDR2 is ANQGSEA. Trimming left V 6 bases short and J 5 bases short, with 19 bases between. In nucleotides, the CDR3 is TGCAGCGTGGGTGGAACATCCATGGGATATGGCTACACCTTC. The encoded protein is CSVGGTSMGYGYTF.

The genes are TRBV11-2 and TRBJ1-2; D remains ambiguous. Germline V gene data show CDR1 as SGHAT and CDR2 as FQNNGV. The CDR3 length is 14 residues. Deletions cut 2 bases from V and 4 bases from J, with 11 bases between. The CDR3 DNA sequence: TGTGCCAGCAGCTTAAGCTCGGCCTCCTATGGCTACACCTTC. Its protein is CASSLSSASYGYTF.

V gene TRBV11-3 combines with J gene TRBJ2-5, with D unresolved. The CDR3 loop spans 13 amino acids. V shed 0 bases and J shed 4 bases, with 6 bases lying between them. The germline CDR1 and CDR2 sequences are SGHNT and YENEEA. CDR3 in DNA: TGTGCCAGCAGCTTAGATCCGGGAGAGACCCAGTACTTC. This encodes CASSLDPGETQYF.

This chain links TRBV6-5 with TRBJ1-2, with D possibly matching TRBD1 (5 bases). From germline, CDR1 is MNHEY and CDR2 SVGAGI. This CDR3 has 16 residues. V lost 0 bases, J lost 1 base, and 12 bases lay in between. CDR3 protein: CASSYSSTGVNYGYTF. The CDR3 region has the DNA TGTGCCAGCAGTTACTCGTCTACAGGAGTTAACTATGGCTACACCTTC.

This clone was recorded once. Sequence at one end of the junction differs from germline and may be a read error. V gene TRBV7-8 combines with J gene TRBJ1-4; TRBD1 agrees at 9 bases. This CDR3 region has 17 residues. CDR1 SGHVS and CDR2 FQNEAQ come from the germline V gene. CDR3 loop: CASSVAGTGNLGEKLFF. In nucleotides, the CDR3 is TGTGCCAGCAGCGTAGCCGGGACAGGGAATTTGGGGGAAAAACTGTTTTTT.

V is TRBV18 and J is TRBJ1-2; tentative D call: TRBD1 (6 bases). CDR3 length: 15 residues. Germline V gene sequence: CDR1 KGHSH, CDR2 LQKENI. V was pared by 2 bases and J by 7 bases, with 17 bases between. This CDR3 is CASSPATGTFFGYTF. The CDR3 DNA reads TGTGCCAGCTCACCAGCCACCGGGACATTTTTTGGCTACACCTTC. The full variable domain, its missing parts supplied by reference TRBV18 and TRBJ1-2, is NAGVMQNPRHLVRRRGQEARLRCSPMKGHSHVYWYRQLPEEGLKFMVYLQKENIIDESGMPKERFSAEFPKEGPSILRIQQVVRGDSAAYFCASSPATGTFFGYTFGSGTRLTVV.

This clone has only one observation. The chain is built from TRBV14 and TRBJ2-1; 9 bases match TRBD1. The germline V gene encodes CDR1 SGHDN and CDR2 FVKESK. The CDR3 consists of 14 residues. Losses at the gene ends were 1 base for V and 6 bases for J; bases not matched to a gene: 1. The CDR3, as DNA: TGTGCCAGCAGCCAAGCGACAGGGGGCAATGAGCAGTTCTTC. It codes for CASSQATGGNEQFF.

The sample holds one count of this clone. The V gene is TRBV28, the J gene TRBJ1-1, with D uncertain. The CDR3 runs to 12 residues. The germline V gene encodes CDR1 MDHEN and CDR2 SYDVKM. The V gene lost 3 bases and the J gene lost 0 bases, with 2 bases spanning the gap. CDR3 sequence reads: CASSFVNTEAFF. The CDR3, as DNA: TGTGCCAGCAGTTTCGTGAACACTGAAGCTTTCTTT.

Of note for this clone: This specimen includes other DNA sequences encoding the same CDR3. The rearrangement links TRBV19 to TRBJ2-7; 8 nucleotides line up with TRBD1. The length of the CDR3 is 13 residues. V trimming: 7 bases; J trimming: 2 bases; junction bases outside the gene matches: 4. Germline loops: CDR1 LNHDA, CDR2 SQIVND (reference sequence). CDR3 coding DNA: TGTGCCAGTAAGGGGACAGGTACCTACGAGCAGTACTTC. Amino acid sequence: CASKGTGTYEQYF.

This sequence joins TRBV4-3 and TRBJ1-3; D unclear. Germline CDR1 and CDR2: LGHNA and YSLEER. V lost 0 bases and J lost 2, with 11 bases in between. CDR3 size: 16 residues. CDR3 region: CASSQDVGSAGNTIYF. DNA of the CDR3: TGCGCCAGCAGCCAAGATGTGGGTTCCGCTGGAAACACCATATATTTT.

The rearrangement uses TRBV5-4 and TRBJ2-7; 8 bases map to TRBD1. The CDR3 totals 13 residues. The V gene's germline CDR1 is SGHNT and CDR2 YYREEE (reference sequence). V shed 0 bases and J 10 bases; nucleotides not matched to a gene: 6. This CDR3 is CASSLDRGNTQYF. CDR3 DNA sequence: TGTGCCAGCAGCTTGGACAGGGGGAACACCCAGTACTTC.

This clone was detected only a few times. For the CDR3, the DNA is TGTGCCTGTGCCACAGGGAGGAATTCACCCCTCCACTTT. It specifies CACATGRNSPLHF. The chain is built from TRBV30 and TRBJ1-6, with D maybe TRBD1 (6 bases). Germline CDR1 GTSNPN, CDR2 SVGIG (reference sequence). Between the trimmed V and J ends, which lost 6 bases and 7 bases, there was a span of 13 bases. The CDR3 runs 13 residues.

The chain has TRBV2 and TRBJ1-2; D unclear. V was cut by 1 base and J by 4 bases, with 10 bases left in between. The CDR3 is 14 amino acids. The germline CDR1 and CDR2 sequences are SNHLY and FYNNEI. Here the CDR3 reads CASSEGAETYGYTF. In DNA, the CDR3 is TGTGCCAGCAGTGAAGGGGCGGAAACCTATGGCTACACCTTC.

The chain employs TRBV11-3 and TRBJ2-5; D may match TRBD1 or TRBD2 (6 bases each). The CDR3 has 12 amino acids. Trimming took off 4 bases at V and 8 bases at J, with 11 bases between the two ends. Germline V CDR1 and CDR2: SGHNT, YENEEA. In DNA form, the CDR3 reads TGTGCCAGCAGCTCAGAGGGGGGCACCCAGTACTTC. Translation: CASSSEGGTQYF.

The chain joins TRBV29-1 to TRBJ1-1; D is ambiguous. The V gene's germline CDR1 is SQVTM and CDR2 ANQGSEA. Trimming took off 6 bases at V and 0 bases at J, with 8 bases between the two ends. The CDR3 has 12 amino acids. The CDR3 bases are TGCAGCGTCACTTTCTTGAACACTGAAGCTTTCTTT. This sequence encodes CSVTFLNTEAFF.

This clone was seen only a few times. The V gene is TRBV5-6, the J gene TRBJ2-2; possible D gene TRBD1, 5 bases. CDR3 length: 16 amino acids. The ends were cut back, 4 bases at V and 1 base at J, with 14 bases in the middle. Germline CDR1 and CDR2: SGHDT and YYEEEE. The CDR3 here is CASSDNDRVNTGELFF. DNA for the CDR3: TGTGCCAGCAGCGACAATGACAGAGTGAACACCGGGGAGCTGTTTTTT.

This clone came up once. V gene TRBV4-1 combines with J gene TRBJ2-7; 7 bases agree with TRBD1. V lost 1 base and J lost 5; bases outside the gene matches: 14. The CDR3 totals 17 residues. CDR1 and CDR2 from the germline V gene are MGHRA and YSYEKL. The CDR3 loop reads CASSQGSTKGAKDEQYF. The DNA of the CDR3 is TGCGCCAGCAGCCAAGGTAGTACAAAGGGGGCTAAGGACGAGCAGTACTTC.

In DNA, the CDR3 is TGTGCCAGCAGTTTCATCCGGACAGGGGGCAACTATGGCTACACCTTC. Translation: CASSFIRTGGNYGYTF. The chain is built from TRBV6-5 and TRBJ1-2; 11 bases match TRBD1. The CDR3 consists of 16 residues. The germline V gene encodes CDR1 MNHEY and CDR2 SVGAGI. The V and J ends lost 4 bases and 2 bases, in that order; junction bases with no gene match: 6.

The chain joins TRBV21-1 to TRBJ2-7; the D call in the table, TRBD2, was not verified against the DNA. TRBV21-1 is shown as a pseudogene. The CDR3 loop spans 13 amino acids. The CDR3 bases are TGTGCCAACGGGGCTAGCGGGAGGTACGAGCAGTACTTC. Translated: CANGASGRYEQYF.

The chain links TRBV6-5 to TRBJ2-3, with 10 bases matching TRBD2. Germline CDR1 is MNHEY and CDR2 is SVGAGI. The CDR3 extends over 15 amino acids. V shed 6 bases and J 2 bases; nucleotides not matched to a gene: 5. The CDR3 loop reads CASSRTSGFTDTQYF. The CDR3 DNA reads TGTGCCAGCAGCCGGACTAGCGGCTTCACAGATACGCAGTATTTT.

This clone was seen once. The V and J genes are TRBV5-1 and TRBJ1-1; D remains unclear. Germline CDR1 is SGHRS and CDR2 is YFSETQ. Between the trimmed V and J ends, which lost 0 bases and 0 bases, there was a span of 3 bases. There are 13 residues in the CDR3. The CDR3 coding sequence is TGCGCCAGCAGCTTGGATATGAACACTGAAGCTTTCTTT. Its translation: CASSLDMNTEAFF.

This chain uses TRBV28 with TRBJ2-2; TRBD2 aligns across 7 bases. The CDR3 extends over 13 amino acids. Losses at the gene ends were 8 bases for V and 6 bases for J; bases not matched to a gene: 6. CDR1 and CDR2 from the germline V gene are MDHEN and SYDVKM. The CDR3 reads CASGEGVAGELFF. For the CDR3, the DNA is TGTGCCAGCGGGGAGGGTGTGGCCGGGGAGCTGTTTTTT.

The V gene is TRBV18, the J gene TRBJ2-5; TRBD2 aligns across 8 bases. The germline V gene has CDR1 KGHSH and CDR2 LQKENI. The length of the CDR3 is 14 residues. After removal of 4 bases from V and 2 bases from J, the junction contained 3 bases not matched to a gene. CDR3 nucleotide sequence: TGTGCCAGCTCACTAGCGGGAAAACAAGAGACCCAGTACTTC. Translating gives CASSLAGKQETQYF.

CDR3 in amino acids: CASSFPRDKPNIQYF. In nucleotides, the CDR3 is TGTGCCAGCAGCTTCCCCCGGGACAAACCAAACATTCAGTACTTC. The rearrangement joins TRBV5-5 to TRBJ2-4, with D tentatively TRBD1 (6 bases). The CDR3 is 15 amino acids. V lost 2 bases and J 6 bases, leaving 15 bases between the germline ends. In germline, CDR1 is SGHKS, CDR2 YYEKEE (reference sequence).